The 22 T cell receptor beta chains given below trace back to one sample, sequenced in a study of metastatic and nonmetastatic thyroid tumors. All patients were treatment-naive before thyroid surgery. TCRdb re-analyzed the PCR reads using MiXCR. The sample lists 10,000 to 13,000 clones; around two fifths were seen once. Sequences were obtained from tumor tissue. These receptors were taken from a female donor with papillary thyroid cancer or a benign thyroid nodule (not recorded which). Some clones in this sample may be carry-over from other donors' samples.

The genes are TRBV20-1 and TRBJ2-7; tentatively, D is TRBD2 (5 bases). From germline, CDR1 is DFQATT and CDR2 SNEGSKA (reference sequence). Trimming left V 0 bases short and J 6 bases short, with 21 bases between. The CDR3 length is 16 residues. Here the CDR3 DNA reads TGCAGTGCTAGAGATCGTGGGAGTTTGGTTCGGGTCGAGCAGTACTTC. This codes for CSARDRGSLVRVEQYF.

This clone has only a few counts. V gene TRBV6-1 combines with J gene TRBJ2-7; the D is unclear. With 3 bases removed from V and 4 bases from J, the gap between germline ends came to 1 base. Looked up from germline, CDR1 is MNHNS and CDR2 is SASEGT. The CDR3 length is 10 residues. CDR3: CASSDYEQYF. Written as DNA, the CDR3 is TGTGCCAGCAGTGATTACGAGCAGTACTTC.

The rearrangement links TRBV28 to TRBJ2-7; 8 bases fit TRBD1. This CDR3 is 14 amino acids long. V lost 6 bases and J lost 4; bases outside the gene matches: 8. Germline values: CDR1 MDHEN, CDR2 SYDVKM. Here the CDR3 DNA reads TGTGCCAGCAGAAAAGCAGGGGGCGCGTACGAGCAGTACTTC. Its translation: CASRKAGGAYEQYF.

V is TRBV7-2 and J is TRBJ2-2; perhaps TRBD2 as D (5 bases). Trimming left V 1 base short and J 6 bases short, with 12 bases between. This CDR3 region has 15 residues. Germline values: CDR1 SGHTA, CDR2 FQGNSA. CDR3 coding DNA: TGTGCCAGCAGCTTAGAGGGAGTCGGGTCCGGGGAGCTGTTTTTT. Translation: CASSLEGVGSGELFF.

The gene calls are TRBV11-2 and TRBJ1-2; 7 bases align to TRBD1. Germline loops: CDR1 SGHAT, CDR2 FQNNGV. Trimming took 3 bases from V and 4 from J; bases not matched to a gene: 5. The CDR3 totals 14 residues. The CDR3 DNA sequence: TGTGCCAGCAGCTTGTTGGACAGGACCTATGGCTACACCTTC. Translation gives CASSLLDRTYGYTF.

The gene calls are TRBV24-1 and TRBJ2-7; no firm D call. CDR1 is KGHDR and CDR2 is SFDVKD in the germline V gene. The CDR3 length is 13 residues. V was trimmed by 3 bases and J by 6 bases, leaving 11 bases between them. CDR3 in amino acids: CATSDSPRPEQYF. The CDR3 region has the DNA TGTGCCACCAGTGATAGCCCTCGGCCCGAGCAGTACTTC.

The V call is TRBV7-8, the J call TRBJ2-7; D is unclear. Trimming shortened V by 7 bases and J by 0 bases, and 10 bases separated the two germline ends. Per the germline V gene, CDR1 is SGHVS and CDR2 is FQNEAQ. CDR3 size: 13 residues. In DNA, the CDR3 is TGTGCCAGCACCGACGCCTCCTCCTACGAGCAGTACTTC. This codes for CASTDASSYEQYF.

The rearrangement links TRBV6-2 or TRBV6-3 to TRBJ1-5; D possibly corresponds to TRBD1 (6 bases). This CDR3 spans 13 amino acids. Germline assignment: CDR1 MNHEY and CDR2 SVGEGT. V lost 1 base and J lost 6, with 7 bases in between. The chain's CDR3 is CASSYFRGQPQHF. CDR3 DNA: TGTGCCAGCAGTTACTTCAGGGGTCAGCCCCAGCATTTT.

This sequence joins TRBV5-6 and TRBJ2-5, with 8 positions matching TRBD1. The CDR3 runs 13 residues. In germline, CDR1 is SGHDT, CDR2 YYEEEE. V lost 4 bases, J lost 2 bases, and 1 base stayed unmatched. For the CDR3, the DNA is TGTGCCAGCAGCAGGACAGGGCAAGAGACCCAGTACTTC. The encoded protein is CASSRTGQETQYF.

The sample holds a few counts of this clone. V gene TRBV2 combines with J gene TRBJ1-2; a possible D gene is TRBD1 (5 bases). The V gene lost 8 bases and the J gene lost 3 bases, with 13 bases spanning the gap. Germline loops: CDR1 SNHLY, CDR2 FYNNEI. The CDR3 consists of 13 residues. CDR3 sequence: CASVGGGYYGYTF. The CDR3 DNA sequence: TGTGCCAGCGTGGGTGGGGGTTACTATGGCTACACCTTC.

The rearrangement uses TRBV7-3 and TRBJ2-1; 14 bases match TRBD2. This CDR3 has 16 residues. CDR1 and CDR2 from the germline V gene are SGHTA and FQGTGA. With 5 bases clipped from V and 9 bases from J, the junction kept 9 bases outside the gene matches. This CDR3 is CASSLIGLAGGGEQFF. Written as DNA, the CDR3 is TGTGCCAGCAGCCTAATAGGACTAGCGGGAGGTGGTGAGCAGTTCTTC.

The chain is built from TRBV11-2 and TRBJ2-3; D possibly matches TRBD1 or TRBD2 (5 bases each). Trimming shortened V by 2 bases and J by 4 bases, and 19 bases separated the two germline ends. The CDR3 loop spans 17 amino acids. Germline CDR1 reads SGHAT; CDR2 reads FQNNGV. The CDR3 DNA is TGTGCCAGCAGCTTATCCCCCGGGGCAGGGACGTCAGATACGCAGTATTTT. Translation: CASSLSPGAGTSDTQYF.

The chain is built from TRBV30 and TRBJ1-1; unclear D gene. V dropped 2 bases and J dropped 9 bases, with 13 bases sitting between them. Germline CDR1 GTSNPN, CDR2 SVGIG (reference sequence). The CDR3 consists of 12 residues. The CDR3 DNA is TGTGCCTGGAGTATAGGCAGCCTCCAAGCTTTCTTT. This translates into CAWSIGSLQAFF.

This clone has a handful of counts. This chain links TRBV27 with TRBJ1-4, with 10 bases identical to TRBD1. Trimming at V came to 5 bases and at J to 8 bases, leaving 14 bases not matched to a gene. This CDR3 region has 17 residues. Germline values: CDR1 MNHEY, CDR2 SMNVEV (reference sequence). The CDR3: CASSPGGTGVYGEKLFF. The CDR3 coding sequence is TGTGCCAGCAGTCCCGGGGGGACAGGGGTTTACGGGGAAAAACTGTTTTTT.

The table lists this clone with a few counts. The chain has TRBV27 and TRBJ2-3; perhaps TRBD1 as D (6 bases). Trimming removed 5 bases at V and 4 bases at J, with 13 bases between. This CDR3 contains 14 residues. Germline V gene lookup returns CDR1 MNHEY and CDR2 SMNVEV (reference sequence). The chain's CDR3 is CASSPGQNSDTQYF. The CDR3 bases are TGTGCCAGCAGTCCGGGACAAAACTCAGATACGCAGTATTTT.

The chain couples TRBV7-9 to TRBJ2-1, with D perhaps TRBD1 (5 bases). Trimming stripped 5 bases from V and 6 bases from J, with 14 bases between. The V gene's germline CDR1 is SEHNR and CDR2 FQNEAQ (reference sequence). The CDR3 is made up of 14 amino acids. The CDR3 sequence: CASSAPAGRNEQFF. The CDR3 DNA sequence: TGTGCCAGCAGCGCACCCGCAGGGCGCAATGAGCAGTTCTTC.

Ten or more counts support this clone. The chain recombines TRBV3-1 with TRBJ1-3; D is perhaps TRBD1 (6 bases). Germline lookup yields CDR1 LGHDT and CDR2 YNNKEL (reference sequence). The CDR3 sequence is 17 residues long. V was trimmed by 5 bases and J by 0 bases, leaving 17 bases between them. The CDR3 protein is CASSARDNGPSGNTIYF. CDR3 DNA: TGTGCCAGCAGCGCCCGGGACAACGGCCCCTCTGGAAACACCATATATTTT.

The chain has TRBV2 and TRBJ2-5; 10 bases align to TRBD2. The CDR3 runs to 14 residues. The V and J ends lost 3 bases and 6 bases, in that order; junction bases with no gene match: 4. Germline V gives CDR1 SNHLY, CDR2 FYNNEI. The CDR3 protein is CASSETSGRKTQYF. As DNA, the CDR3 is TGTGCCAGCAGTGAGACTAGCGGGCGGAAGACCCAGTACTTC.

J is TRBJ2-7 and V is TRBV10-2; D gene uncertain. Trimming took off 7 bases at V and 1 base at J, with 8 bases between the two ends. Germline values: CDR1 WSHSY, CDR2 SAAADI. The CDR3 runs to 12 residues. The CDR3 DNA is TGCGCCAGCACCACCGGTTCCTACGAGCAGTACTTC. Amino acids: CASTTGSYEQYF.

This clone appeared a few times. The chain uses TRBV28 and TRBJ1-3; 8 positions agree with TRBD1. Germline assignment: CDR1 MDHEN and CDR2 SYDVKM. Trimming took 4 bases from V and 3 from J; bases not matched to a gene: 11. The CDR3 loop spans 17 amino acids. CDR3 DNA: TGTGCCAGCAGTTCGCCCGGGACAGGTCGAGGTGGAAACACCATATATTTT. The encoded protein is CASSSPGTGRGGNTIYF. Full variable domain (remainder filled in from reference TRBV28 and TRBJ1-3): DVKVTQSSRYLVKRTGEKVFLECVQDMDHENMFWYRQDPGLGLRLIYFSYDVKMKEKGDIPEGYSVSREKKERFSLILESASTNQTSMYLCASSSPGTGRGGNTIYFGEGSWLTVV.

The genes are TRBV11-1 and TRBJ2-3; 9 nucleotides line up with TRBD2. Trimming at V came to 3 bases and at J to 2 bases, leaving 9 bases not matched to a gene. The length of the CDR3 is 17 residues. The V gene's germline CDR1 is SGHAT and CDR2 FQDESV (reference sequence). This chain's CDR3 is CASSLAGGRWITDTQYF. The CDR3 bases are TGTGCCAGCAGCTTGGCGGGAGGGAGGTGGATCACAGATACGCAGTATTTT.

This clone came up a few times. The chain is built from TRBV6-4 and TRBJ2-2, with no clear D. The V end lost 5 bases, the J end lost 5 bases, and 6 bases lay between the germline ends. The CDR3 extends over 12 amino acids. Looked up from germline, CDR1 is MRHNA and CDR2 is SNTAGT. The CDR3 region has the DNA TGTGCCAGCAGTACCGGGACCGGGGAGCTGTTTTTT. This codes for CASSTGTGELFF.